These T cell receptor beta chains were read from a single sample in a study of T-cell reconstitution after alpha-beta-depleted transplantation in children. Using its own MiXCR run on the PCR reads, TCRdb lists one record per CDR3 protein. The sample shows 210,000 or so distinct CDR3 sequences, approximately 11% of them seen only once. The material sequenced was PBMCs, taken before TCRalphabeta/CD19-depleted stem cell transplant. These receptors originate from a child under two years old with acute myeloid leukemia, due to receive a stem cell transplant. Both conserved end residues are part of each CDR3. D genes are given only for firm matches. Clone size, where shown, is once, few, many, or a class for clones that have expanded.

cdr3_aa cdr3_nt v_call d_call clone_size j_call
CSGSGGATPHYNEQFF TGCAGTGGATCCGGGGGGGCTACCCCCCACTACAATGAGCAGTTCTTC TRBV20-1 TRBD2 many TRBJ2-1
CASSQGLATGELFF TGTGCCAGCAGCCAAGGACTAGCCACCGGGGAGCTGTTTTTT TRBV3-2 . many TRBJ2-2
CASSLLIAGDNEQFF TGTGCCAGCAGCTTACTGATAGCGGGCGACAATGAGCAGTTCTTC TRBV7-9 TRBD2 many TRBJ2-1
CASSPTSGGSNEQFF TGTGCCAGCAGTCCTACTAGCGGGGGGTCGAATGAGCAGTTCTTC TRBV12-3/TRBV12-4 TRBD2 many TRBJ2-1
CASRFGQSSYEQYF TGCGCCAGCCGCTTCGGTCAGTCGTCCTACGAGCAGTACTTC TRBV5-1 . many TRBJ2-7
CASSLSQDSFETQYF TGTGCCAGCAGTTTATCTCAGGACAGTTTCGAGACCCAGTACTTC TRBV28 . many TRBJ2-5
CASSLGALNGYEQYF TGTGCCAGCTCGCTTGGGGCCTTAAATGGCTACGAGCAGTACTTC TRBV28 . many TRBJ2-7
CASSSDGNYGYTF TGCGCCAGCAGCTCGGACGGAAACTATGGCTACACCTTC TRBV5-1 . many TRBJ1-2
CAWSVGGNAFF TGTGCCTGGAGTGTAGGAGGGAACGCTTTCTTT TRBV30 . many TRBJ1-1
CASSLVPSWVGTQYF TGTGCCAGCAGCTTAGTACCTAGCTGGGTGGGTACGCAGTATTTT TRBV7-6 . many TRBJ2-3
CASSPMGGELFF TGTGCCAGCAGTCCCATGGGCGGGGAGCTGTTTTTT TRBV6-2/TRBV6-3 . many TRBJ2-2
CASSPLPHSNQPQHF TGTGCCAGCTCACCTCTTCCACATAGCAATCAGCCCCAGCATTTT TRBV18 . many TRBJ1-5
CSASPKAQYF TGCAGTGCCAGCCCTAAGGCCCAGTACTTC TRBV20-1 . many TRBJ2-5
CAIGGYEQYF TGTGCCATCGGGGGCTACGAGCAGTACTTC TRBV24-1 . many TRBJ2-7
CACSLLAGPSTDSQYF TGTGCCTGCAGCTTGCTGGCGGGACCCAGCACAGATTCGCAGTATTTT TRBV5-6 . . TRBJ2-3
CSVGRQGLFYGYTF TGCAGCGTGGGGAGACAGGGGCTGTTCTATGGCTACACCTTC TRBV29-1 TRBD1 many TRBJ1-2